This entry concerns a single TCR beta chain. Seattle cases were enrolled at active infection and followed longitudinally. In the original processing: For nucleated cells, counts were estimated from reference gene primer amplification. Produced via immunoSEQ multiplex PCR; TCRdb's table is partial and in-frame only. The DNA gave D and trimming, while V, J and clone size come from that table. There are over 90,000 clones in the sample; 74% occur only once, and 3.9% lies in the top ten. The data belong to a study of blood T cell repertoires in COVID-19. Study at large: Whether acute or convalescent, the COVID-19 samples came from the United States, Italy and Spain. In each case, the material was cDNA or gDNA derived from T cells, B-cell-depleted T cells, or PBMCs.

Germline CDR1 is SQVTM and CDR2 is ANQGSEA. V lost 3 bases and J lost 6; bases outside the gene matches: 6. This CDR3 has 14 amino acids. Sequences were obtained from peripheral blood. The J gene is TRBJ2-1, the V gene TRBV29-1; 9 bases align to TRBD2. The TCR originated in a man between 65 and 85 years old with COVID-19, enrolled during active disease. This CDR3 is CSVDSSGIPNEQFF. The CDR3 nucleotides are TGCAGCGTTGATTCTAGCGGGATTCCCAATGAGCAGTTCTTC.